A selection of T cell receptor beta chains follows, all from one sample in a study of graft-versus-host responses after intestinal transplantation. The antigens these receptors bind are not known. This table comes from immunoSEQ multiplex PCR, and its TCRdb copy is limited to in-frame clones, with some not included. Of about 100,000 clones in the sample, roughly 84% were seen once. The input for sequencing was unstimulated CD4+ T cells sorted from spleen or lymph node cells, taken before transplant. All receptors derive from a human donor who was the organ donor for an intestinal transplant. The CDR3 runs from the conserved cysteine through the conserved F or W. The D gene is left open where the match is weak. Clone size is not always given. Where it is, it says once, few, many or a class for expanded clones.

j_call | d_call | v_call | clone_size | cdr3_aa | cdr3_nt
TRBJ2-3 | NA | TRBV5-4 | NA | CASSLTSGTERTDTQYF | TGTGCCAGCAGCTTGACGTCCGGGACCGAGCGCACAGATACGCAGTATTTT
TRBJ1-1 | NA | TRBV19 | few | CASSLTGTEAFF | TGTGCCAGTAGTTTGACTGGTACTGAAGCTTTCTTT
TRBJ2-7 | NA | TRBV6-6 | NA | CASRPWDGSSYEQYF | TGTGCCAGCAGGCCTTGGGACGGAAGCTCCTACGAGCAGTACTTC
TRBJ2-7 | TRBD1 | TRBV2 | NA | CASRTGGYEQYF | TGTGCCAGCAGAACAGGGGGATACGAGCAGTACTTC
TRBJ1-4 | NA | TRBV25-1 | NA | CASSEPAGGDEKLFF | TGTGCCAGCAGTGAACCCGCGGGGGGGGATGAAAAACTGTTTTTT
TRBJ1-3 | NA | TRBV10-3 | NA | CAIWDYKSSGNTIYF | TGTGCCATTTGGGATTACAAGAGCTCTGGAAACACCATATATTTT
TRBJ2-3 | TRBD1 | TRBV5-4 | once | CASSSGGRDRGTDTQYF | TGTGCCAGCAGCTCTGGTGGCCGGGACAGGGGTACAGATACGCAGTATTTT
TRBJ1-5 | NA | TRBV23-1 | NA | CASSPRGNQPQHF | TGCGCCAGCAGTCCTAGGGGCAATCAGCCCCAGCATTTT
TRBJ2-2 | NA | TRBV27 | NA | CASSIRAPPNTGELFF | TGTGCCTCCAGCATCCGGGCTCCACCGAACACCGGGGAGCTGTTTTTT
TRBJ2-2 | TRBD1 | TRBV5-1 | NA | CASSLWGQGNTGELFF | TGCGCCAGCAGCTTGTGGGGACAGGGGAACACCGGGGAGCTGTTTTTT
TRBJ2-7 | NA | TRBV2 | NA | CASSEALVSGYEQYF | TGTGCCAGCAGTGAAGCGCTTGTCAGCGGCTACGAGCAGTACTTC
TRBJ1-1 | TRBD1 | TRBV2 | NA | CASSSPDRGNTEAFF | TGTGCCAGCAGTTCGCCCGACAGGGGGAACACTGAAGCTTTCTTT
TRBJ1-2 | NA | TRBV6-1 | NA | CASSEFGLSFDGF | TGTGCCAGCAGTGAATTCGGTTTATCGTTTGATGGCTTC
TRBJ2-3 | NA | TRBV7-3 | NA | CASSLGLDGRLTDTQYF | TGTGCCAGCAGCTTAGGGTTGGATGGACGGCTCACAGATACGCAGTATTTT
TRBJ2-1 | TRBD1 | TRBV25-1 | NA | CASRGTGFYEQFF | TGTGCCAGCAGAGGGACAGGGTTTTATGAGCAGTTCTTC
TRBJ1-4 | NA | TRBV28 | few | CASSFRQYGVEKLFF | TGTGCCAGCAGTTTCCGACAGTACGGTGTGGAAAAACTGTTTTTT
TRBJ2-1 | NA | TRBV5-1 | once | CASINNGGNEQFF | TGCGCCAGCATCAACAATGGAGGAAATGAGCAGTTCTTC
TRBJ1-5 | NA | TRBV11-2 | NA | CASSLVGGQGQPQHF | TGTGCCAGCAGCTTAGTAGGGGGGCAGGGTCAGCCCCAGCATTTT
TRBJ1-6 | NA | TRBV30 | NA | CAWRSSYNSPLHF | TGTGCCTGGCGCAGCTCCTATAATTCACCCCTCCACTTT
TRBJ1-3 | NA | TRBV11-2 | NA | CASSLDAARGNTIYF | TGTGCCAGCAGCTTAGATGCGGCACGTGGAAACACCATATATTTT
TRBJ2-5 | TRBD1 | TRBV5-6 | NA | CASSGDRDSLQETQYF | TGTGCCAGCAGCGGTGACCGGGACAGTTTACAAGAGACCCAGTACTTC
TRBJ2-3 | NA | TRBV2 | NA | CAIPGTSSTDTQYF | TGTGCCATCCCAGGGACATCTAGCACAGATACGCAGTATTTT
TRBJ1-2 | NA | TRBV14 | NA | CASSQAFLGRNYGYTF | TGTGCCAGCAGCCAAGCGTTTCTGGGAAGAAACTATGGCTACACCTTC
TRBJ2-7 | NA | TRBV4-2 | NA | CASSQEGGQLSYEQYF | TGTGCCAGCAGCCAAGAGGGAGGACAGCTCTCCTACGAGCAGTACTTC
TRBJ2-7 | TRBD1 | TRBV5-1 | NA | CASSLGGTGEYEQYF | TGCGCCAGCAGCTTGGGGGGGACAGGGGAGTACGAGCAGTACTTC
TRBJ1-4 | TRBD1 | TRBV5-1 | NA | CASSYGQGIEKLFF | TGCGCCAGCAGCTACGGACAGGGGATCGAAAAACTGTTTTTT
TRBJ2-1 | TRBD1 | TRBV6-5 | NA | CASSPRQGANEQFF | TGTGCCAGCAGTCCCCGACAGGGGGCTAATGAGCAGTTCTTC
TRBJ2-3 | NA | TRBV7-3 | NA | CASSSRSEDTQYF | TGTGCCAGCAGCTCCCGCTCGGAAGATACGCAGTATTTT
TRBJ1-2 | NA | TRBV4-1 | NA | CASSQVAANYGYTF | TGCGCCAGCAGCCAAGTGGCAGCTAACTATGGCTACACCTTC
TRBJ1-1 | NA | TRBV27 | NA | CASSSRVGTEAFF | TGTGCCAGCAGTAGCAGGGTGGGGACTGAAGCTTTCTTT
TRBJ2-1 | NA | TRBV18 | NA | CASSPPGWEPSYNEQFF | TGTGCCAGCTCACCACCGGGCTGGGAGCCGTCCTACAATGAGCAGTTCTTC
TRBJ2-5 | NA | TRBV6-1 | NA | CASSDFGGALQETQYF | TGTGCCAGCAGTGATTTTGGGGGAGCCCTTCAAGAGACCCAGTACTTC
TRBJ2-5 | NA | TRBV30 | once | CAWSQTGMVGQETQYF | TGTGCCTGGAGCCAAACAGGGATGGTTGGCCAAGAGACCCAGTACTTC
TRBJ1-6 | NA | TRBV6-1 | NA | CASSGRVSSYNSPLHF | TGTGCCAGCAGTGGCAGGGTCAGCTCCTATAATTCACCCCTCCACTTT
TRBJ2-3 | NA | TRBV7-9 | medium-sized | CASSLTRGLTDTQYF | TGTGCCAGCAGCTTAACCCGGGGCCTCACAGATACGCAGTATTTT
TRBJ1-3 | NA | TRBV5-1 | NA | CASSLGSAGAGNTIYF | TGCGCCAGCAGCTTGGGGTCGGCGGGAGCTGGAAACACCATATATTTT
TRBJ1-2 | NA | TRBV4-1 | NA | CASSQDFGGRNGYTF | TGCGCCAGCAGCCAAGATTTTGGGGGCCGAAATGGCTACACCTTC
TRBJ2-2 | NA | TRBV5-1 | NA | CASSLIGVDTGELFF | TGCGCCAGCAGCTTGATAGGGGTTGACACCGGGGAGCTGTTTTTT
TRBJ1-3 | NA | TRBV9 | NA | CASSVSGSGNTIYF | TGTGCCAGCAGCGTATCCGGGTCTGGAAACACCATATATTTT
TRBJ2-7 | NA | TRBV7-9 | once | CASTRGTGFSYEQYF | TGTGCCAGCACCCGAGGTACTGGTTTCTCCTACGAGCAGTACTTC
TRBJ1-2 | NA | TRBV6-6 | NA | CASSYSPNPLYGYTF | TGTGCCAGCAGTTACTCTCCAAACCCCCTCTATGGCTACACCTTC
TRBJ2-3 | TRBD2 | TRBV4-1 | once | CASSPLTSGTDTQYF | TGCGCCAGCAGCCCGCTGACTAGCGGTACAGATACGCAGTATTTT
TRBJ2-3 | NA | TRBV19 | NA | CASSIYPARSRTDTQYF | TGTGCCAGTAGTATCTATCCCGCAAGAAGCAGGACAGATACGCAGTATTTT
TRBJ1-6 | TRBD1 | TRBV7-9 | NA | CASSPGSGQNNSPLHF | TGTGCCAGCAGCCCCGGGTCGGGACAGAATAATTCACCCCTCCACTTT
TRBJ2-2 | TRBD2 | TRBV19 | NA | CASRIAGGTGELFF | TGTGCCAGTAGGATAGCGGGGGGTACCGGGGAGCTGTTTTTT
TRBJ1-2 | NA | TRBV20-1 | NA | CSARAFGYTF | TGCAGTGCTAGGGCTTTTGGCTACACCTTC
TRBJ2-5 | NA | TRBV29-1 | NA | CSARLADGETQYF | TGCAGCGCCCGGTTGGCGGACGGAGAGACCCAGTACTTC